This T cell receptor (beta chain) was captured by sequencing in a study of blood T cell repertoires in COVID-19. Overall study: Material from acute and convalescent COVID-19 was sourced from the United States, Italy and Spain. T cells, B-cell-depleted T cells, or PBMCs provided the cDNA or gDNA that served as material.

In the original workflow: Amplification of reference gene primers provided the estimated nucleated cell counts. The assay was immunoSEQ multiplex PCR, and TCRdb's table has in-frame clones only and misses some. V, J and clone size are those of that table, while D and trimming were read from the DNA. The table has 130,000 to 150,000 clones, 70% to 85% seen once. CDR3 size: 16 residues. Trimming took 6 bases from V and 2 from J; bases not matched to a gene: 9. Germline V gene lookup returns CDR1 SGHTA and CDR2 FQGNSA. The receptor comes from a man in his fifties or sixties with active or convalescent COVID-19. Sequencing was performed on peripheral blood. The V gene is TRBV7-2, the J gene TRBJ1-5; 8 bases are a match to TRBD1. As DNA, the CDR3 is TGTGCCAGCAGTCTCGACAGGGGAAGAGGCAATCAGCCCCAGCATTTT. It specifies CASSLDRGRGNQPQHF.